This TCR beta chain was captured by sequencing in a study of T cells in Graves' hyperthyroidism and ophthalmopathy. CDR3 length equals 12 residues. Between the trimmed V and J ends, which lost 3 bases and 5 bases, there was a span of 8 bases. Germline loops: CDR1 SGHNT, CDR2 YENEEA. Many counts were recorded for this clonotype. What it binds is not known. In the ophthalmopathy cohort, Clinical Activity Score was at least 3, NOSPECS grade at least 4, and duration under 3 months. Diagnostic assessment was based on clinical symptoms, serum thyroxine and TRAb, thyroid ultrasound and orbital computed tomography. Study-wide results and limits: Model-based prediction identified ophthalmopathy a median around 6.7 months prior to its onset.

Template material for amplifying TCR beta CDR3 regions consisted of RNA transcripts. The study used the HTBI primer set for a first-round RT-PCR of the TCR CDR3. Using its own MiXCR run on the multiplex PCR reads, TCRdb lists one record per CDR3 protein. The table includes 220,000 or so distinct CDR3 sequences, about 16% detected once. The chain combines TRBV11-3 with TRBJ2-7, with D possibly being TRBD1 (5 bases). The TCR was taken from a young woman with Graves' ophthalmopathy. The specimen was blood. The CDR3 is CASSLQGNEQYF. In DNA, the CDR3 is TGTGCCAGCAGCTTGCAGGGAAACGAGCAGTACTTC.